One sample yielded the 14 T cell receptor beta chains listed below, sequenced in a study of control samples from healthy donors and cancer patients. Assay: immunoSEQ multiplex PCR; the TCRdb copy retains only in-frame clones and omits some. Found here are approximately 170,000 clones, about 90% of them singletons; the top ten hold 0.68%. What was sequenced was blood. The receptors shown here come from a woman aged 25 to 39 in good health.

The chain has TRBV7-2 and TRBJ2-7, with 12 nucleotides matching TRBD2. The J segment lost 4 bases and the V segment lost 1 base, leaving 14 bases of the junction unmatched. CDR3 length: 19 residues. CDR1 is SGHTA and CDR2 is FQGNSA in the germline V gene. CDR3 sequence reads: CASSLVAGPSGRALYEQYF. In DNA form, the CDR3 reads TGTGCCAGCAGCTTAGTAGCCGGACCTAGCGGGAGGGCCTTGTACGAGCAGTACTTC.

This chain links TRBV5-6 with TRBJ2-1; TRBD2 is a possible D gene (5 bases). V gave up 4 bases and J gave up 4 bases, with 12 bases separating them. The V gene's germline CDR1 is SGHDT and CDR2 YYEEEE. The CDR3 is 14 residues long. As DNA, the CDR3 is TGTGCCAGCAGCCAAGTAGCGAGTTACAATGAGCAGTTCTTC. The encoded protein is CASSQVASYNEQFF.

The chain recombines TRBV5-8 with TRBJ2-4; either TRBD1 or TRBD2 may supply D (5 bases each). CDR3 length: 16 amino acids. V lost 2 bases and J lost 6, with 18 bases in between. The V gene's germline CDR1 is SGHTS and CDR2 YDEGEE. CDR3 DNA: TGTGCCAGCAGCTTCGGGACGGCTATCGGAGGAAACATTCAGTACTTC. It yields the protein CASSFGTAIGGNIQYF.

The chain carries TRBV21-1 and TRBJ2-2; whether TRBD2, the table's D call, matches the DNA was not checked. TRBV21-1 is flagged as a pseudogene. The CDR3 runs 22 residues. This CDR3 is CASSKIDRGLDGGVTHTGELFF. CDR3 coding DNA: TGTGCCAGCAGCAAAATTGACCGGGGTTTGGACGGTGGGGTAACTCACACCGGGGAGCTGTTTTTT.

Regarding this clone: The same CDR3 can be traced to other DNA sequences in this sample. The rearrangement links TRBV7-9 to TRBJ1-1; D is ambiguous. Trimming removed 1 base from V and 1 base from J, with 4 bases in between. This CDR3 has 13 residues. Germline assignment: CDR1 SEHNR and CDR2 FQNEAQ (reference sequence). CDR3 loop: CASSLGQNTEAFF. The CDR3 DNA follows: TGTGCCAGCAGCTTAGGTCAGAACACTGAAGCTTTCTTT.

This chain links TRBV25-1 with TRBJ2-7; the D gene is possibly TRBD1 (5 bases). The CDR3 is made up of 16 amino acids. Germline V gene lookup returns CDR1 MGHDK and CDR2 SYGVNS. The ends were cut back, 3 bases at V and 0 bases at J, with 15 bases in the middle. CDR3 nucleotide sequence: TGTGCCAGCAGTGACTCCGTGGGGCACGGCTCCTACGAGCAGTACTTC. Translated: CASSDSVGHGSYEQYF.

As concerns this clone: Other DNA sequences in the sample encode the same CDR3. The gene calls are TRBV27 and TRBJ2-7; 10 nucleotides agree with TRBD2. The CDR3 covers 14 residues. Losses at the gene ends were 6 bases for V and 4 bases for J; bases not matched to a gene: 6. Germline assignment: CDR1 MNHEY and CDR2 SMNVEV (reference sequence). CDR3 bases: TGTGCCAGCAGCCCTGGACTAGCGGTATACGAGCAGTACTTC. This codes for CASSPGLAVYEQYF.

The genes are TRBV28 and TRBJ2-7; 10 bases are a match to TRBD2. The CDR3 has 16 residues. Germline V lookup: CDR1 MDHEN, CDR2 SYDVKM. V dropped 6 bases and J dropped 1; count of bases not matched to a gene: 9. CDR3 residues: CASSLLTSGTSYEQYF. In nucleotides, the CDR3 is TGTGCCAGCAGCCTTCTAACTAGCGGGACATCCTACGAGCAGTACTTC.

The CDR3 DNA is TGTGCCAGCAGTTTATCGACAGGGGCGATGAGAGGCTACACCTTC. This encodes CASSLSTGAMRGYTF. The gene calls are TRBV28 and TRBJ1-2; 8 bases are a match to TRBD1. The CDR3 runs 15 residues. V lost 1 base to trimming and J lost 8 bases; unmatched junction nucleotides: 9. Per germline, CDR1 MDHEN and CDR2 SYDVKM.

This chain joins TRBV5-8 and TRBJ1-5; 12 nucleotides match TRBD1. The germline CDR1 and CDR2 sequences are SGHTS and YDEGEE. The CDR3 extends over 17 amino acids. The V and J ends lost 4 bases and 2 bases, in that order; junction bases with no gene match: 7. In nucleotides, the CDR3 is TGTGCCAGCAGCACGGGACAGGGGGCGCCGGGCAATCAGCCCCAGCATTTT. Protein: CASSTGQGAPGNQPQHF.

The V and J genes are TRBV28 and TRBJ2-1, with 9 positions matching TRBD2. This CDR3 spans 15 amino acids. V dropped 6 bases and J dropped 9; count of bases not matched to a gene: 12. CDR1 is MDHEN and CDR2 is SYDVKM in the germline V gene. The DNA for the CDR3 is TGTGCCAGCAGCAATCTTGAGCGGGAGGTTGGTGAGCAGTTCTTC. Translating gives CASSNLEREVGEQFF.

The chain carries TRBV9 and TRBJ2-7; 7 nucleotides line up with TRBD2. The CDR3 sequence is 13 residues long. Trimming removed 3 bases from V and 5 bases from J; junction bases left unmatched: 5. The germline gives CDR1 SGDLS, CDR2 YYNGEE. The CDR3 region is CASSGGLSDEQYF. The CDR3 bases are TGTGCCAGCAGCGGGGGACTATCGGACGAGCAGTACTTC.

The V gene is TRBV27, the J gene TRBJ1-4; D is ambiguous. The V gene's germline CDR1 is MNHEY and CDR2 SMNVEV (reference sequence). V gave up 2 bases and J gave up 6 bases, with 22 bases separating them. The CDR3 contains 18 residues. The CDR3 loop reads CASSLTLLFRPSDEKLFF. CDR3 DNA: TGTGCCAGCAGTTTAACCCTCCTTTTTCGGCCCTCTGATGAAAAACTGTTTTTT.

This clone is a singleton in its sample. This chain connects TRBV21-1 to TRBJ2-4; TRBD1, the table's D call, was not compared with the DNA. TRBV21-1 is a known pseudogene. The CDR3 consists of 17 residues. The CDR3: CASSKAAGQGSKNIQYF. For the CDR3, the DNA is TGTGCCAGCAGCAAGGCCGCCGGACAGGGGAGCAAAAACATTCAGTACTTC.